What follows describes a single T cell receptor beta chain. What it binds is unknown. Looked up from germline, CDR1 is SQVTM and CDR2 is ANQGSEA. Trimming shortened V by 6 bases and J by 1 base, and 6 bases separated the two germline ends. The CDR3 runs 11 residues. The data stem from a study of CD8+ T cells in alopecia areata. Study-wide findings and caveats: Across lesional scalp, and particularly alopecia totalis/universalis, clonality surpassed that of normal scalp.

The sequencing template was cDNA reverse transcribed from extracted RNA. Profiling relied on immunoSEQ multiplex PCR, and the TCRdb table lists in-frame clones only, not all of them. The top ten clones hold 0.75% to 0.95% of a sample with about 260,000 clones, about 62% of them seen once. The treatment denotes: oral pan-JAK inhibitor, 5-10 mg twice daily. This clonotype was sampled from a human donor with alopecia areata. This sequence joins TRBV29-1 and TRBJ1-1; the D gene is possibly TRBD1 (5 bases). Sequenced material: CD4+ T cells sorted from blood, taken at roughly week 53, from a patient treated with tofacitinib. In DNA form, the CDR3 reads TGCAGCGTGACAGAGAACACTGAAGCTTTCTTT. This translates into CSVTENTEAFF.